This T cell receptor beta chain was captured by sequencing in a study of blood T cell repertoires in COVID-19. CDR3 length equals 12 residues. The V gene end was trimmed by 7 bases and the J gene end by 12 bases; junction bases not matched to a gene: 6. Two consecutive negative NP/OP PCR tests, clearance, or resolved symptoms defined Cohort 3 recovery. TCRdb's copy holds only in-frame clones and misses some; the assay was immunoSEQ multiplex PCR. The table lists fewer than 350,000 clones, around 90% of them singletons. The receptor was derived from a woman between 40 and 55 years old who had recovered from COVID-19. The material sequenced was PBMCs or T cells enriched from blood (not recorded which). The V and J genes are TRBV12-3 or TRBV12-4 and TRBJ2-7; 13 bases are a match to TRBD2. In nucleotides, the CDR3 is TGTGCCAGCAAACTAGCGGGAGGGGTTGGGTACTTC. This sequence encodes CASKLAGGVGYF.